This TCR beta chain was documented in a study of cytomegalovirus exposure and HLA in healthy donors. Study details: Earlier, approximately 180 million T cells were analyzed, and over 95 million unique TCR beta sequences were found among them. In terms of ancestry, the Caucasian-associated cluster contained 81% of the 350 to 450 genotyped donors.

Findings and caveats of the study: Researchers left out some V segments, among them TRBV6-2 and TRBV6-3, as indistinguishable. When a later analysis was performed, an Asian-associated ancestry cluster reportedly had fewer N-insertions than the approximately 700-donor mean.

Comments on this clone: Its specificity is unknown.

The germline V gene has CDR1 MNHEY and CDR2 SMNVEV (reference sequence). The CDR3 consists of 13 residues. The V end was cut by 3 bases, the J end by 5 bases, with 7 bases between. It was with 60 Vbeta and 13 Jbeta primers that the PCR ran. Only in-frame clones appear in the TCRdb table, and some are missing; sequencing was by immunoSEQ multiplex PCR. The table lists about 170,000 clones, about 85% of them singletons. The source of this sequence is a man aged 25 to 45 in good health and CMV-seropositive. The chain uses TRBV27 and TRBJ2-2; D is unresolved. The material sequenced was PBMCs. CDR3 protein: CASSFIPTGELFF. The DNA for the CDR3 is TGTGCCAGCAGTTTTATTCCTACCGGGGAGCTGTTTTTT.